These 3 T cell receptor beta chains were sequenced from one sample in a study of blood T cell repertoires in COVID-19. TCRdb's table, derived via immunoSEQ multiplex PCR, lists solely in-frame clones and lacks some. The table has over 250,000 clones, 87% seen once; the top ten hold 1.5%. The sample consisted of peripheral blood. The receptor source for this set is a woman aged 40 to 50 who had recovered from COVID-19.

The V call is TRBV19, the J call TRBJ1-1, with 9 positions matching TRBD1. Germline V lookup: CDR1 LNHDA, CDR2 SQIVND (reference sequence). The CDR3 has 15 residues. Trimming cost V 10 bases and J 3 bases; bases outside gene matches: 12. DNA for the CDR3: TGTGCCACCCTACAGGGGGCAGGGGGGGACACTGAAGCTTTCTTT. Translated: CATLQGAGGDTEAFF.

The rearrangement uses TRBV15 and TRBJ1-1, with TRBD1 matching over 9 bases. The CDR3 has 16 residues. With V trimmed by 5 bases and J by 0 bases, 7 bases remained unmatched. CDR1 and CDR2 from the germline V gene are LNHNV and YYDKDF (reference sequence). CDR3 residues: CATSGGDREMNTEAFF. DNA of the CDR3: TGTGCCACCAGCGGAGGGGACAGGGAGATGAACACTGAAGCTTTCTTT. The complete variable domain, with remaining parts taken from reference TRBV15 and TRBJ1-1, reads DAMVIQNPRYQVTQFGKPVTLSCSQTLNHNVMYWYQQKSSQAPKLLFHYYDKDFNNEADTPDNFQSRRPNTSFCFLDIRSPGLGDTAMYLCATSGGDREMNTEAFFGQGTRLTVV.

The CDR3 DNA is TGTGCCAGTACCCCCTTAGACAGGTTCTATGGCTACACCTTC. Protein: CASTPLDRFYGYTF. This chain links TRBV19 with TRBJ1-2, with a tentative D call TRBD1 (6 bases). This CDR3 spans 14 amino acids. Germline V gives CDR1 LNHDA, CDR2 SQIVND (reference sequence). With 7 bases removed from V and 4 bases from J, the gap between germline ends came to 16 bases.